This T cell receptor (beta chain) was documented in a study of cytomegalovirus exposure and HLA in healthy donors. Findings and caveats of the study: Available immune exposure information was restricted to CMV serostatus only.

The PCR ran on 60 Vbeta and 13 Jbeta primers. In the authors' methods: In a later analysis, some 10 million of 65 million to 80 million unique beta chains occurred in at least two donors. Sequencing used immunoSEQ multiplex PCR; TCRdb keeps in-frame clones, though not all of them. V, J and clone size are those of that table, while D and trimming were read from the DNA. The table includes about 120,000 clones, under 90% detected once. Concerning this clone itself: The antigen remains undetermined.

Sequenced sample: PBMCs. The TCR originated in a woman aged 30 to 39 in good health and CMV-seronegative.

The CDR3 region has the DNA TGTGCCAGCAGGGGACAGGGCTATGGAAACACCATATATTTT. Encoded protein: CASRGQGYGNTIYF. The chain uses TRBV6-5 and TRBJ1-3, with 9 bases aligning to TRBD1. The CDR3 has 14 amino acids. V gave up 6 bases and J gave up 3 bases; unmatched junction bases: 3. Germline V lookup: CDR1 MNHEY, CDR2 SVGAGI.